This is a list of T cell receptor beta chains from one sample in a study of PD-L1 blockade in urothelial cancer. This table comes from immunoSEQ multiplex PCR, and its TCRdb copy is limited to in-frame clones, with some not included. The sample holds about 84,000 clones, roughly 82% seen once. Sequences were derived from PBMCs, sampled around atezolizumab (anti-PD-L1) treatment. The source of these receptors is a man in his 70s with urothelial cancer. Both conserved end residues are part of each CDR3. The order of the fields is D gene, clone size, J gene, V gene, CDR3 DNA, CDR3 protein. D genes are given only for firm matches. Not all rows give a size; the values are once, few, many and, for expanded clones, a class.

D gene: TRBD1
clone size: NA
J gene: TRBJ1-6
V gene: TRBV18
CDR3 DNA: TGTGCCAGCTCACCCGGGACAGGGAACAATTCACCCCTCCACTTT
CDR3 protein: CASSPGTGNNSPLHF

D gene: NA
clone size: NA
J gene: TRBJ2-7
V gene: TRBV12-5
CDR3 DNA: TGTGCTAGTGGTTTGGCTCTAGCCTACGAGCAGTACTTC
CDR3 protein: CASGLALAYEQYF

D gene: NA
clone size: once
J gene: TRBJ1-4
V gene: TRBV28
CDR3 DNA: TGTGCCAGCAGTTTGGGTGACGGGGGGGAAAAACTGTTTTTT
CDR3 protein: CASSLGDGGEKLFF

D gene: TRBD2
clone size: NA
J gene: TRBJ2-1
V gene: TRBV4-1
CDR3 DNA: TGCGCCAGCAGCCAAGCTCCCGGACTAGCGAACAATGAGCAGTTCTTC
CDR3 protein: CASSQAPGLANNEQFF

D gene: NA
clone size: NA
J gene: TRBJ2-5
V gene: TRBV10-2
CDR3 DNA: TGCGCCAGCAGTGATTTGGCAGTCAAAGAGACCCAGTACTTC
CDR3 protein: CASSDLAVKETQYF

D gene: NA
clone size: once
J gene: TRBJ2-3
V gene: TRBV2
CDR3 DNA: TGTGCCAGCAGTCCTGACAGGCTTCGGGATACGCAGTATTTT
CDR3 protein: CASSPDRLRDTQYF

D gene: TRBD1
clone size: NA
J gene: TRBJ1-1
V gene: TRBV5-4
CDR3 DNA: TGTGCCAGCAGCTCTCAGATAACAGGGGCGGTGAACACTGAAGCTTTCTTT
CDR3 protein: CASSSQITGAVNTEAFF

D gene: NA
clone size: NA
J gene: TRBJ1-4
V gene: TRBV6-5
CDR3 DNA: TGTGCCAGCAGTACCCCCGAGGGAAAACTGTTTTTT
CDR3 protein: CASSTPEGKLFF

D gene: NA
clone size: NA
J gene: TRBJ2-1
V gene: TRBV7-9
CDR3 DNA: TGTGCCAGCAGCTTAGTATCGGGAGACAATGAGCAGTTCTTC
CDR3 protein: CASSLVSGDNEQFF

D gene: TRBD1
clone size: few
J gene: TRBJ1-2
V gene: TRBV27
CDR3 DNA: TGTGCCAGCAGACGGACAGGGGGCGCGGGCTATGGCTACACCTTC
CDR3 protein: CASRRTGGAGYGYTF

D gene: NA
clone size: NA
J gene: TRBJ1-1
V gene: TRBV19
CDR3 DNA: TGTGCCAGTAGTATGGGCACCAGAAGGAACACTGAAGCTTTCTTT
CDR3 protein: CASSMGTRRNTEAFF

D gene: NA
clone size: NA
J gene: TRBJ2-1
V gene: TRBV7-9
CDR3 DNA: TGTGCCAGCAGCTTAGGGGGGGTATACAATGAGCAGTTCTTC
CDR3 protein: CASSLGGVYNEQFF

D gene: NA
clone size: NA
J gene: TRBJ2-1
V gene: TRBV11-1
CDR3 DNA: TGTGCCAGCAGCCTGACAGGCTACAATGAGCAGTTCTTC
CDR3 protein: CASSLTGYNEQFF

D gene: NA
clone size: once
J gene: TRBJ2-7
V gene: TRBV7-2
CDR3 DNA: TGTGCCAGCAGCTTAGAAGGGGGAACCTACGAGCAGTACTTC
CDR3 protein: CASSLEGGTYEQYF

D gene: NA
clone size: once
J gene: TRBJ2-7
V gene: TRBV4-1
CDR3 DNA: TGCGCCAGCAGCCAATACACAGGGACCCCCTCCTACGAGCAGTACTTC
CDR3 protein: CASSQYTGTPSYEQYF

D gene: TRBD2
clone size: NA
J gene: TRBJ2-1
V gene: TRBV5-4
CDR3 DNA: TGTGCCAGCAGCTTGGGACGGGGGGACCCTTCCTACAATGAGCAGTTCTTC
CDR3 protein: CASSLGRGDPSYNEQFF

D gene: NA
clone size: NA
J gene: TRBJ2-1
V gene: TRBV15
CDR3 DNA: TGTGCCACCAGCAGAGATCGAGTGACTAGAGCGGCCAATGAGCAGTTCTTC
CDR3 protein: CATSRDRVTRAANEQFF

D gene: NA
clone size: NA
J gene: TRBJ1-2
V gene: TRBV7-9
CDR3 DNA: TGTGCCAGCAGCTTAGGGGCGGGCACCACCTATGGCTACACCTTC
CDR3 protein: CASSLGAGTTYGYTF

D gene: TRBD2
clone size: NA
J gene: TRBJ2-3
V gene: TRBV2
CDR3 DNA: TGTGCCAGCAGTGCGGGCAGGACTAGGGCAGATACGCAGTATTTT
CDR3 protein: CASSAGRTRADTQYF

D gene: TRBD2
clone size: NA
J gene: TRBJ2-7
V gene: TRBV5-4
CDR3 DNA: TGTGCCAGCAGCCACAAGCGGGATCCCTACGAGCAGTACTTC
CDR3 protein: CASSHKRDPYEQYF

D gene: NA
clone size: NA
J gene: TRBJ1-1
V gene: TRBV10-3
CDR3 DNA: TGTGCCATCAGTGAGGGGGGCCTGAACACTGAAGCTTTCTTT
CDR3 protein: CAISEGGLNTEAFF

D gene: TRBD1
clone size: NA
J gene: TRBJ1-1
V gene: TRBV7-2
CDR3 DNA: TGTGCCAGCAGGCGGAACAGGGGGGATGAAGCTTTCTTT
CDR3 protein: CASRRNRGDEAFF

D gene: NA
clone size: NA
J gene: TRBJ2-5
V gene: TRBV6-5
CDR3 DNA: TGTGCCAGCAGCTTAGCGACTCCACGGGAGACCCAGTACTTC
CDR3 protein: CASSLATPRETQYF

D gene: TRBD2
clone size: NA
J gene: TRBJ2-2
V gene: TRBV4-1
CDR3 DNA: TGCGCCAGCAGCCGCCGGACTAGCGGGGCAAACACCGGGGAGCTGTTTTTT
CDR3 protein: CASSRRTSGANTGELFF

D gene: NA
clone size: NA
J gene: TRBJ2-6
V gene: TRBV11-2
CDR3 DNA: TGTGCCAGCAGCGGAGGATTCTCTGGGGCCAACGTCCTGACTTTC
CDR3 protein: CASSGGFSGANVLTF

D gene: NA
clone size: NA
J gene: TRBJ1-1
V gene: TRBV11-2
CDR3 DNA: TGTGCCAGCTTAGCGGACACTGAAGCTTTCTTT
CDR3 protein: CASLADTEAFF

D gene: NA
clone size: NA
J gene: TRBJ2-7
V gene: TRBV7-2
CDR3 DNA: TGTGCCAGCAGCCCCGGGAGCTACGAGCAGTACTTC
CDR3 protein: CASSPGSYEQYF

D gene: NA
clone size: NA
J gene: TRBJ2-2
V gene: TRBV11-2
CDR3 DNA: TGTGCCAGCAGCTTTGGGGGCAGAGTAACCGGGGAGCTGTTTTTT
CDR3 protein: CASSFGGRVTGELFF

D gene: NA
clone size: once
J gene: TRBJ1-4
V gene: TRBV2
CDR3 DNA: TGTGCCAGCAGGGCCTACAGGGCAACTAATGAAAAACTGTTTTTT
CDR3 protein: CASRAYRATNEKLFF

D gene: TRBD1
clone size: NA
J gene: TRBJ2-7
V gene: TRBV6-5
CDR3 DNA: TGTGCCAGCAGCGACAGGGTTTCCTCCTACGAGCAGTACTTC
CDR3 protein: CASSDRVSSYEQYF

D gene: NA
clone size: NA
J gene: TRBJ2-3
V gene: TRBV5-4
CDR3 DNA: TGTGCCAGCAGCTTTGTACAGGGCTCAGATACGCAGTATTTT
CDR3 protein: CASSFVQGSDTQYF

D gene: TRBD1
clone size: NA
J gene: TRBJ2-2
V gene: TRBV7-7
CDR3 DNA: TGTGCCAGCAGCCCCCCCGGGACAGGGCTTATGGGGACCGGGGAGCTGTTTTTT
CDR3 protein: CASSPPGTGLMGTGELFF

D gene: NA
clone size: NA
J gene: TRBJ1-2
V gene: TRBV30
CDR3 DNA: TGTGCCTGGAGTCCGGGGTCTTTTGGCTACACCTTC
CDR3 protein: CAWSPGSFGYTF

D gene: TRBD2
clone size: NA
J gene: TRBJ2-1
V gene: TRBV9
CDR3 DNA: TGTGCCAGCAGCGTAGGTAGCGGGTCGGGCTACAATGAGCAGTTCTTC
CDR3 protein: CASSVGSGSGYNEQFF

D gene: NA
clone size: few
J gene: TRBJ1-4
V gene: TRBV11-3
CDR3 DNA: TGTGCCAGCAGCTTAGACGTTCATGAAAAACTGTTTTTT
CDR3 protein: CASSLDVHEKLFF

D gene: NA
clone size: once
J gene: TRBJ2-3
V gene: TRBV15
CDR3 DNA: TGTGCCACCAGCAGAGTCGCGGGGCGGGGCACAGATACGCAGTATTTT
CDR3 protein: CATSRVAGRGTDTQYF

D gene: TRBD1
clone size: NA
J gene: TRBJ1-2
V gene: TRBV19
CDR3 DNA: TGTGCCAGTAACGGGGGACAGGCCTATGGCTACACCTTC
CDR3 protein: CASNGGQAYGYTF

D gene: TRBD1
clone size: NA
J gene: TRBJ1-1
V gene: TRBV5-1
CDR3 DNA: TGCGCCAGCAAAACCCCCACGGGACAGGGGGTCGGCAGTGAAGCTTTCTTT
CDR3 protein: CASKTPTGQGVGSEAFF

D gene: NA
clone size: once
J gene: TRBJ2-3
V gene: TRBV10-3
CDR3 DNA: TGTGCCATCAGTGAGGAGGTTCGAGGGACAGATACGCAGTATTTT
CDR3 protein: CAISEEVRGTDTQYF

D gene: TRBD2
clone size: NA
J gene: TRBJ2-7
V gene: TRBV25-1
CDR3 DNA: TGTGCCAGCAGACCAGCGGGAGGAAGGTACGAGCAGTACTTC
CDR3 protein: CASRPAGGRYEQYF

D gene: TRBD2
clone size: NA
J gene: TRBJ2-5
V gene: TRBV30
CDR3 DNA: TGTGCCTGGAGTCCCCTTGAGCGGGAGACGGGACAAGAGACCCAGTACTTC
CDR3 protein: CAWSPLERETGQETQYF

D gene: NA
clone size: NA
J gene: TRBJ2-2
V gene: TRBV30
CDR3 DNA: TGTGCCTGGGCACAGGTTCGGGCCGGGGAGCTGTTTTTT
CDR3 protein: CAWAQVRAGELFF

D gene: NA
clone size: NA
J gene: TRBJ2-7
V gene: TRBV5-1
CDR3 DNA: TGCGCCAGCAGCTTAGGGGACGGGGGCTACGAGCAGTACTTC
CDR3 protein: CASSLGDGGYEQYF

D gene: TRBD1
clone size: NA
J gene: TRBJ2-7
V gene: TRBV4-1
CDR3 DNA: TGCGCCAGCAGCCAAGAACGGACAGGGGGGAGGTACGAGCAGTACTTC
CDR3 protein: CASSQERTGGRYEQYF